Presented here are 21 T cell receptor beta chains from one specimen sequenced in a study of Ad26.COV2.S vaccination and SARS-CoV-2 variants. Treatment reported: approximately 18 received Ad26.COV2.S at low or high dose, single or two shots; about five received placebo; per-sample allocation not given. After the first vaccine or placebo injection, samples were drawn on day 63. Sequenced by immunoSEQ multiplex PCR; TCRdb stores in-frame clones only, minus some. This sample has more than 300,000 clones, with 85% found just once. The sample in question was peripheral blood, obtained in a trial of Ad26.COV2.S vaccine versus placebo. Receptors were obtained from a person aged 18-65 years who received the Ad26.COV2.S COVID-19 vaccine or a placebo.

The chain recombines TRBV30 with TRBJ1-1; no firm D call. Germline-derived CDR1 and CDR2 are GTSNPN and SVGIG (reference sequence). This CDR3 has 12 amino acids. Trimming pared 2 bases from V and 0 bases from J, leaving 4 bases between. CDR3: CAWSLLNTEAFF. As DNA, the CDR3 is TGTGCCTGGAGTCTATTGAACACTGAAGCTTTCTTT.

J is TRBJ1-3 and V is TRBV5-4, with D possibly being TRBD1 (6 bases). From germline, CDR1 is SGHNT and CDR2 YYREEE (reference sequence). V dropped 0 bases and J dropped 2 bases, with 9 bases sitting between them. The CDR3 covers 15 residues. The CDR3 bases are TGTGCCAGCAGCTTGGGGGGGGCGGCTGGAAACACCATATATTTT. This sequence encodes CASSLGGAAGNTIYF.

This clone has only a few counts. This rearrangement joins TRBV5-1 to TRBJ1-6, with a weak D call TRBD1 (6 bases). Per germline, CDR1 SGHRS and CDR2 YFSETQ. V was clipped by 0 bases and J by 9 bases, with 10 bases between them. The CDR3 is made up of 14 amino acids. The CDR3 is CASSLGQASSPLHF. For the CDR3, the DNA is TGCGCCAGCAGCTTGGGACAGGCGTCTTCACCCCTCCACTTT. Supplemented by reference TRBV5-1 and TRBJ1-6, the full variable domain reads KAGVTQTPRYLIKTRGQQVTLSCSPISGHRSVSWYQQTPGQGLQFLFEYFSETQRNKGNFPGRFSGRQFSNSRSEMNVSTLELGDSALYLCASSLGQASSPLHFGNGTRLTVT.

The CDR3 DNA reads as TGTGCCAGCCCCTCGCTTGTCTCCGCCGGACAGGGGTTAAGAGGCAATCAGCCCCAGCATTTT. The encoded protein is CASPSLVSAGQGLRGNQPQHF. This chain joins TRBV21-1 and TRBJ1-5; the table's D call TRBD1 went unverified against the DNA. TRBV21-1 counts as a pseudogene. CDR3 length: 21 amino acids.

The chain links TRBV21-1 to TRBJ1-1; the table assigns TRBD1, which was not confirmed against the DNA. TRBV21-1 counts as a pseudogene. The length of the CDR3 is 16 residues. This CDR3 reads CASSPRAGRGHDEAFF. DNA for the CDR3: TGTGCCAGCAGCCCAAGGGCGGGCAGGGGTCATGATGAAGCTTTCTTT.

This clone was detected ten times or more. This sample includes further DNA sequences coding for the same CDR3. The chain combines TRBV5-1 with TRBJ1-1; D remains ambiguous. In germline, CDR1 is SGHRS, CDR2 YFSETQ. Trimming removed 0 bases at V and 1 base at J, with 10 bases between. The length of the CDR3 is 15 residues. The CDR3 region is CASSLGLLGNTEAFF. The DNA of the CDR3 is TGCGCCAGCAGCTTGGGACTCTTAGGGAACACTGAAGCTTTCTTT.

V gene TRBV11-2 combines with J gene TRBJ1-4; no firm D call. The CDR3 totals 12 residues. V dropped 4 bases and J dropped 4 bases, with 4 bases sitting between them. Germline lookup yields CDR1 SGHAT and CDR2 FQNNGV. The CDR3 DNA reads TGTGCCAGCAGCTCCTTTAATGAAAAACTGTTTTTT. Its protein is CASSSFNEKLFF.

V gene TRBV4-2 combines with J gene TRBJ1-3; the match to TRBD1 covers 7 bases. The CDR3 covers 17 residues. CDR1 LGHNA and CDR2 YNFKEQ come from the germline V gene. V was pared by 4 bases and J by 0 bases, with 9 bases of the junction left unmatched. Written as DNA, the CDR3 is TGTGCCAGCAGCCTCCTGACAGGGAGAGCCTCTGGAAACACCATATATTTT. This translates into CASSLLTGRASGNTIYF.

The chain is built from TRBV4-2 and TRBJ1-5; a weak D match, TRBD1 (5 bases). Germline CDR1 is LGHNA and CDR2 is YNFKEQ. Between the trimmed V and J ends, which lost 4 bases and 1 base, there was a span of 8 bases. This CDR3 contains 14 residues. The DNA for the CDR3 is TGTGCCAGCAGCCCCGGGACGAGCAATCAGCCCCAGCATTTT. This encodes CASSPGTSNQPQHF.

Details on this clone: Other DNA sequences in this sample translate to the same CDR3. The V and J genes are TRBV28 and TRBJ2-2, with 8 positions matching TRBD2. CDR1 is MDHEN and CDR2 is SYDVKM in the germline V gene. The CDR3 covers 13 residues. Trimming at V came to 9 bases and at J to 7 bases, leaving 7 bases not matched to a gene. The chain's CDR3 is CASTGGRGGELFF. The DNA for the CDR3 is TGTGCCAGTACGGGGGGGCGTGGCGGGGAGCTGTTTTTT.

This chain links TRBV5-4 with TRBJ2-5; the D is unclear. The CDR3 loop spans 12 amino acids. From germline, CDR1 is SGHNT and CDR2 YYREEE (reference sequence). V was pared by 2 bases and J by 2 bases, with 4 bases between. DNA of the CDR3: TGTGCCAGCAGCTTACAGCAAGAGACCCAGTACTTC. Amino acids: CASSLQQETQYF.

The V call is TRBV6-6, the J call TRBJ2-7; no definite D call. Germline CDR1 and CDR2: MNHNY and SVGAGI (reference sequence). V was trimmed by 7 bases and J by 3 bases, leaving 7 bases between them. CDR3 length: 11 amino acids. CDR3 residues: CASNNLYEQYF. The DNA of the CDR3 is TGTGCCAGCAATAATCTCTACGAGCAGTACTTC.

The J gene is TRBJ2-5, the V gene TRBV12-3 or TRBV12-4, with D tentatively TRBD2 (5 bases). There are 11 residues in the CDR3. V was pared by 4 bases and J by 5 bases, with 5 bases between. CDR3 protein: CASSSGETQYF. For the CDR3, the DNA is TGTGCCAGCAGTTCGGGGGAGACCCAGTACTTC.

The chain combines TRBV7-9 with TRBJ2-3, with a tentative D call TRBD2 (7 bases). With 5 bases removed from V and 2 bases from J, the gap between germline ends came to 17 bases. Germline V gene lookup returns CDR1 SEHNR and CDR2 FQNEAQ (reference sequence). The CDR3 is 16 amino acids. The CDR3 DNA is TGTGCCAGCAGCCCTGTCGCGGGGGCCCCCACAGATACGCAGTATTTT. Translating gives CASSPVAGAPTDTQYF.

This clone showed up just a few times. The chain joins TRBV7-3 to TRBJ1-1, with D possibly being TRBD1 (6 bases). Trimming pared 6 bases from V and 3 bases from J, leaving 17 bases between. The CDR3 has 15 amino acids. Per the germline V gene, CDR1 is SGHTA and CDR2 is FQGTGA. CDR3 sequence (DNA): TGTGCCAGCAGTCCTTTGGGGGCAGGGGACACTGAAGCTTTCTTT. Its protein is CASSPLGAGDTEAFF.

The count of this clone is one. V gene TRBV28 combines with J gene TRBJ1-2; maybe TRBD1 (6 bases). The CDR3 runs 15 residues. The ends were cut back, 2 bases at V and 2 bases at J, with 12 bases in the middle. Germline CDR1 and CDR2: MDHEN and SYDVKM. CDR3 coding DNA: TGTGCCAGCAGTTTAATTGGACAGACCAACTATGGCTACACCTTC. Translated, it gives CASSLIGQTNYGYTF.

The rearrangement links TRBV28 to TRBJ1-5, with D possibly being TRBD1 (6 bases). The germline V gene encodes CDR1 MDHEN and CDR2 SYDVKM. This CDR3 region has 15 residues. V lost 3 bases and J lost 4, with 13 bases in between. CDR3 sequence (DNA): TGTGCCAGCAGTTTTCGGCAGGGGTATAATCAGCCCCAGCATTTT. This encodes CASSFRQGYNQPQHF.

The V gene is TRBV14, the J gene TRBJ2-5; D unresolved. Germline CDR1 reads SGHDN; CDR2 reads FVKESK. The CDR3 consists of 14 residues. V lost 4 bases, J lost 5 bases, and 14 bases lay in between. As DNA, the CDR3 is TGTGCCAGCAGCCCCCTATTGGTTCTCGAGACCCAGTACTTC. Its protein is CASSPLLVLETQYF.

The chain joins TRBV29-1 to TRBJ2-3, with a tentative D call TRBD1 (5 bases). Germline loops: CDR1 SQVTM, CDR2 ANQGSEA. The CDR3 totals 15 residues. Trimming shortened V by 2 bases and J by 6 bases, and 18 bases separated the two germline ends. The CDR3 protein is CSVEPQGTWSDTQYF. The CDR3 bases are TGCAGCGTTGAACCCCAGGGTACCTGGAGTGATACGCAGTATTTT.

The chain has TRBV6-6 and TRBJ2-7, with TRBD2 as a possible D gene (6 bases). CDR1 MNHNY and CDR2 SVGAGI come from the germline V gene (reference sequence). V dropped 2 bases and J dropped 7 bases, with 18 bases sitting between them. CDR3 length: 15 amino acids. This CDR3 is CASSYGGRDYWEQYF. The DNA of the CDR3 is TGTGCCAGCAGTTACGGAGGGCGCGACTACTGGGAGCAGTACTTC.

The CDR3 here is CATSGYISYEQYF. The DNA of the CDR3 is TGTGCCACTTCAGGGTATATCTCCTACGAGCAGTACTTC. This chain joins TRBV11-2 and TRBJ2-7, with D tentatively TRBD1 (5 bases). The CDR3 has 13 residues. Between the trimmed V and J ends, which lost 10 bases and 0 bases, there was a span of 13 bases. In germline, CDR1 is SGHAT, CDR2 FQNNGV.